The sequence of this T cell receptor (beta chain) was determined in a study of cytomegalovirus exposure and HLA in healthy donors. As to this clone: Its specificity is unknown.

Overall study findings and caveats: Reportedly, HLA-A and HLA-B alleles of most subjects were accurately predicted from TCR beta.

The CDR3 runs to 17 residues. Between the trimmed V and J ends, which lost 3 bases and 2 bases, there was a span of 14 bases. The germline V gene has CDR1 SNHLY and CDR2 FYNNEI. Vbeta (60) and Jbeta (13) primers were used in the PCR. Produced via immunoSEQ multiplex PCR; TCRdb's table is partial and in-frame only. The data hold fewer than 200,000 clones, with around 80% observed a single time. The chain employs TRBV2 and TRBJ1-6, with D possibly matching TRBD1 (6 bases). The receptor comes from a woman aged 40 to 50 in good health and CMV-seronegative. The sample consisted of PBMCs. As DNA, the CDR3 is TGTGCCAGCAGTGAGGTCCAGGGGCGAGCCTATAATTCACCCCTCCACTTT. It is translated as CASSEVQGRAYNSPLHF.